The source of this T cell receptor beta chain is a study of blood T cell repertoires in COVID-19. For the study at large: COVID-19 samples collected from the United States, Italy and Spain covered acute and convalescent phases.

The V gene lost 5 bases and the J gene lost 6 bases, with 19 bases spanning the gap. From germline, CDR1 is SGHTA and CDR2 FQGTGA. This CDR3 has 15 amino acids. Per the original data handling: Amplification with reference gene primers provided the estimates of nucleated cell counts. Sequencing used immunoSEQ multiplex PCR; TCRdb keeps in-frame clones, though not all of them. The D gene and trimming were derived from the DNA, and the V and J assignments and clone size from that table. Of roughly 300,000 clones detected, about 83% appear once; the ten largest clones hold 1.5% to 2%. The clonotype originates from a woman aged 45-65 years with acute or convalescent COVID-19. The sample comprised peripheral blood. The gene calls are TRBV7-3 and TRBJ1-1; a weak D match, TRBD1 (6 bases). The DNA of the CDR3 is TGTGCCAGCAGCCATGATCGAGGGGGTCGGGCTGAAGCTTTCTTT. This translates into CASSHDRGGRAEAFF.